The TCR beta chain described here comes from a study of T-cell reconstitution after alpha-beta-depleted transplantation in children. Construction of the TCRbeta library involved unique molecular identifiers. TCRdb ran MiXCR on the PCR reads and lists one entry per CDR3 protein. The sample includes a few hundred thousand distinct CDR3 sequences, around 10% of them seen just once. Trimming took off 0 bases at V and 5 bases at J, with 10 bases between the two ends. The CDR3 loop spans 14 amino acids. CDR1 is KGHSH and CDR2 is LQKENI in the germline V gene. This receptor was identified in a human donor who donated a stem cell graft to a child with acute lymphoblastic leukemia. The rearrangement uses TRBV18 and TRBJ2-5; D uncertain. The specimen comprised PBMCs from the stem cell graft donor, sampled from the stem cell graft. The CDR3 DNA sequence: TGTGCCAGCTCACCACCTAATGGAAGGGAGACCCAGTACTTC. This translates into CASSPPNGRETQYF.